This entry concerns a single T cell receptor beta chain. This record comes from a study of T cell changes during pregnancy in multiple sclerosis. Produced via immunoSEQ multiplex PCR; TCRdb's table is partial and in-frame only. The sample yields 45,000 to 65,000 clones, over 80% seen once. The CDR3 runs 14 residues. V shed 3 bases and J shed 5 bases, with 16 bases lying between them. CDR1 is GTSNPN and CDR2 is SVGIG in the germline V gene (reference sequence). This specimen was CD4+ T cells from peripheral blood mononuclear cells, taken after pregnancy. The TCR originated in a female donor with multiple sclerosis, enrolled in a pregnancy study. The chain employs TRBV30 and TRBJ2-5, with D perhaps TRBD2 (5 bases). CDR3 in DNA: TGTGCCTGGAGAGAAACCCCCGGGGTGGAGACCCAGTACTTC. This codes for CAWRETPGVETQYF.